The next 9 T cell receptor beta chains were all read from a single sample in a study of vaccination and CD4 T cells after COVID-19. An Oncomine TCR Beta short-read assay was used to sequence the DNA from cultured CD4+ T cells. TCRdb fed the PCR reads into MiXCR, producing one record per CDR3 protein. The data show roughly 17,000 distinct CDR3 sequences, with 38% seen just once and around an eighth held by the top ten. Sample treatment: approximately nine-day PBMC culture with coronavirus spike peptide pools or control peptides (ViraFEST assay). These receptors' targets are unknown. Sequencing was done on a sample of CD4+ T cells from blood, cultured in vitro. The origin of the receptors is a human donor who had recovered from COVID-19.

The sample holds one count of this clonotype. The chain carries TRBV6-2 or TRBV6-3 and TRBJ2-1; either TRBD1 or TRBD2 may supply D (5 bases each). The CDR3 is 13 amino acids. Trimming left V 5 bases short and J 6 bases short, with 11 bases between. Germline V gives CDR1 MNHEY, CDR2 SVGEGT. The CDR3 spells CASSDPGRNEQFF. The CDR3 coding sequence is TGTGCCAGCAGTGATCCGGGACGCAATGAGCAGTTCTTC.

This clonotype was observed a handful of times. V is TRBV6-1 and J is TRBJ1-5; tentative D call: TRBD1 (6 bases). Trimming left V 6 bases short and J 5 bases short, with 11 bases between. The CDR3 is made up of 13 amino acids. Germline V gene sequence: CDR1 MNHNS, CDR2 SASEGT. The CDR3 protein is CASRQGGDQPQHF. The CDR3 DNA is TGTGCCAGCAGACAGGGAGGGGATCAGCCCCAGCATTTT.

This clonotype was counted once. The rearrangement links TRBV28 to TRBJ2-2; D tentatively reads TRBD1 or TRBD2 (7 bases each). The CDR3 has 17 residues. The V end lost 7 bases, the J end lost 4 bases, and 22 bases lay between the germline ends. Germline V gives CDR1 MDHEN, CDR2 SYDVKM. The CDR3 here is CASTLLTGRGSTGELFF. In nucleotides, the CDR3 is TGTGCCAGCACCCTATTGACAGGGCGGGGGAGCACCGGGGAGCTGTTTTTT.

Details on this clonotype: One end of the junction fails to match germline, which may point to a read error. V gene TRBV7-2 combines with J gene TRBJ1-1; no clear D. This CDR3 has 11 amino acids. The germline V gene encodes CDR1 SGHTA and CDR2 FQGNSA. CDR3 in DNA: TGTGCCGGCAGCTTCCTCGGTGAAGCTTTCTTT. Encoded protein: CAGSFLGEAFF.

This clonotype has a handful of counts. The V call is TRBV5-4, the J call TRBJ2-5; 9 bases agree with TRBD2. V trimming: 4 bases; J trimming: 3 bases; junction bases outside the gene matches: 4. The CDR3 extends over 14 amino acids. Germline V gene lookup returns CDR1 SGHNT and CDR2 YYREEE (reference sequence). In DNA, the CDR3 is TGTGCCAGCAGCCCGACTAGCGGTAAAGAGACCCAGTACTTC. Its translation is CASSPTSGKETQYF.

The V and J genes are TRBV30 and TRBJ2-5; 8 nucleotides agree with TRBD2. The V gene end was trimmed by 0 bases and the J gene end by 4 bases; junction bases not matched to a gene: 4. Germline V CDR1 and CDR2: GTSNPN, SVGIG (reference sequence). The CDR3 consists of 14 residues. In nucleotides, the CDR3 is TGTGCCTGGAGTGTGGGGACTAGGGGAGAGACCCAGTACTTC. Its translation is CAWSVGTRGETQYF.

CDR3 residues: CASSTRAGTGAHEQYF. As DNA, the CDR3 is TGTGCCAGCAGCACCCGAGCCGGGACAGGGGCCCACGAGCAGTACTTC. V gene TRBV5-4 combines with J gene TRBJ2-7, with TRBD1 identical over 10 bases. There are 16 residues in the CDR3. CDR1 is SGHNT and CDR2 is YYREEE in the germline V gene (reference sequence). The ends lost 4 bases at V and 5 bases at J; junction bases unmatched: 12.

The rearrangement joins TRBV20-1 to TRBJ2-1; D unresolved. Trimming cost V 4 bases and J 6 bases, with 16 bases left between them. In germline, CDR1 is DFQATT, CDR2 SNEGSKA (reference sequence). This CDR3 spans 14 amino acids. The CDR3 here is CSANRQVQFNEQFF. The CDR3 nucleotides read TGCAGTGCTAATCGTCAGGTACAATTCAATGAGCAGTTCTTC.

The J gene is TRBJ1-6, the V gene TRBV10-3, with unresolved D. V dropped 6 bases and J dropped 6 bases, with 9 bases sitting between them. Germline CDR1 reads ENHRY; CDR2 reads SYGVKD. The CDR3 sequence is 13 residues long. The CDR3 DNA reads TGTGCCATCAGGACGGACGGTAATTCACCCCTCCACTTT. Protein product: CAIRTDGNSPLHF.